Reported below is one T cell receptor beta chain. Antigen: not known. Original processing notes: With immunoSEQ giving junction-only sequences and no quality scores, filtering differed. TCRdb's copy holds only in-frame clones and misses some; the assay was immunoSEQ multiplex PCR. V and J calls and clone size are copied from that table; D and trimming were computed from the DNA. The table lists about 2,200,000 clones, about 92% of them singletons. Terminally differentiated effector memory CD45RA+ cells were excluded from the naive CD8 cells, which were CD45RO-negative and positively selected for CCR7. Caucasian adults residing in Nashville, Tennessee made up all the donors. Trimming removed 7 bases at V and 8 bases at J, with 21 bases between. This CDR3 comprises 15 residues. The germline CDR1 and CDR2 sequences are SEHNR and FQNEAQ (reference sequence). The data were taken from a study of shared clonotypes between healthy human individuals. Study-level points and caveats: Naive subsets tended to show greater estimated richness than memory subsets. Sampling used blood alone; tissue repertoires probably differ.

The chain employs TRBV7-9 and TRBJ2-1; tentative D call: TRBD1 (5 bases). The sequence was collected from a man aged 18-30 years in good health. Some clones in this sample may be carry-over from other donors' samples. What was sequenced was naive CD8+ T cells from PBMCs. The CDR3 region has the DNA TGTGCCAGCAAGGAGACAGCCGCCATTGGCGATGAGCAGTTCTTC. This encodes CASKETAAIGDEQFF. Drawing the rest from reference TRBV7-9 and TRBJ2-1, the complete variable domain is DTGVSQNPRHKITKRGQNVTFRCDPISEHNRLYWYRQTLGQGPEFLTYFQNEAQLEKSRLLSDRFSAERPKGSFSTLEIQRTEQGDSAMYLCASKETAAIGDEQFFGPGTRLTVL.